This TCR beta chain derives from a study of shared clonotypes between healthy human individuals. The germline gives CDR1 SGHVS, CDR2 FNYEAQ. This CDR3 is 17 amino acids long. Deletions cut 4 bases from V and 3 bases from J, with 20 bases between. General study findings and limits: Donor clonotype sharing was expected to depend on sequencing depth.

On this clone itself: Its matching antigen is unknown.

Data came from immunoSEQ multiplex PCR; TCRdb stores just in-frame clones and leaves some out. The sample records almost 750,000 clones, 72% being singletons. CD45RA+ naive and CD45RA-negative memory subsets were separated from CD4+ cells. The specimen sequenced was memory CD4+ T cells sorted from blood. Indicated subset: CD45RA-negative fraction. This clonotype was sampled from a woman aged 30 to 39 in good health. The rearrangement joins TRBV7-6 to TRBJ2-3, with a tentative D call TRBD2 (6 bases). The DNA of the CDR3 is TGTGCCAGCAGCTCCCGGGTGGAGGGCCGGAGTACAGATACGCAGTATTTT. Translated: CASSSRVEGRSTDTQYF.